These 26 T cell receptor beta chains originate from one sample sequenced in a study of cytomegalovirus exposure and HLA in healthy donors. It was with 60 Vbeta and 13 Jbeta primers that the PCR ran. Only in-frame clones appear in the TCRdb table, and some are missing; sequencing was by immunoSEQ multiplex PCR. This sample's table reports some 120,000 clones. Source material: PBMCs. Every receptor here comes from a man aged 18 to 35 in good health and CMV-seronegative.

The chain carries TRBV19 and TRBJ2-3; tentatively, D is TRBD2 (6 bases). V lost 1 base and J lost 1, with 15 bases in between. The CDR3 contains 17 residues. Germline lookup yields CDR1 LNHDA and CDR2 SQIVND (reference sequence). The CDR3 DNA reads as TGTGCCAGTAGTATAGGGGCGGGGAGCGGACGCACAGATACGCAGTATTTT. It is translated as CASSIGAGSGRTDTQYF.

The chain has TRBV5-1 and TRBJ1-1; 7 bases are a match to TRBD1. Germline loops: CDR1 SGHRS, CDR2 YFSETQ. V was clipped by 6 bases and J by 3 bases; unmatched bases: 5. The CDR3 is 13 amino acids. The CDR3 coding sequence is TGCGCCAGCACACAGGGGATGGACACTGAAGCTTTCTTT. It specifies CASTQGMDTEAFF. Together with reference TRBV5-1 and TRBJ1-1, the CDR3 gives the full variable domain: KAGVTQTPRYLIKTRGQQVTLSCSPISGHRSVSWYQQTPGQGLQFLFEYFSETQRNKGNFPGRFSGRQFSNSRSEMNVSTLELGDSALYLCASTQGMDTEAFFGQGTRLTVV.

The genes are TRBV5-1 and TRBJ2-1, with TRBD2 matching 15 bases. The CDR3 is 17 amino acids. Unmatched junction bases numbered 4, after V lost 4 bases and J lost 2 bases. Germline CDR1 SGHRS, CDR2 YFSETQ. The CDR3 here is CASSLGLAGGPYNEQFF. The CDR3 DNA is TGCGCCAGCAGCCTGGGACTAGCGGGGGGTCCCTACAATGAGCAGTTCTTC.

V is TRBV9 and J is TRBJ1-3; perhaps TRBD1 as D (5 bases). Germline CDR1 and CDR2: SGDLS and YYNGEE. V was shortened by 7 bases and J by 0 bases, with 11 bases between the two germline ends. The CDR3 loop spans 14 amino acids. CDR3 protein: CASQGFDSGNTIYF. The CDR3 DNA sequence: TGTGCCAGCCAGGGCTTTGACTCTGGAAACACCATATATTTT.

The chain carries TRBV7-2 and TRBJ2-3, with D possibly being TRBD1 (6 bases). Trimming took off 5 bases at V and 4 bases at J, with 13 bases between the two ends. The CDR3 has 14 amino acids. In germline, CDR1 is SGHTA, CDR2 FQGNSA. As DNA, the CDR3 is TGTGCCAGCAGCGTACAGGGAAACGCAGATACGCAGTATTTT. The encoded protein is CASSVQGNADTQYF.

J is TRBJ1-1 and V is TRBV28; D possibly corresponds to TRBD1 (6 bases). Trimming took 4 bases from V and 1 from J, leaving 10 bases between them. The germline V gene has CDR1 MDHEN and CDR2 SYDVKM. The CDR3 sequence is 14 residues long. The CDR3 protein is CASSSGGANTEAFF. CDR3 DNA: TGTGCCAGCAGTTCCGGGGGGGCGAACACTGAAGCTTTCTTT.

The genes are TRBV28 and TRBJ2-5, with D perhaps TRBD2 (6 bases). This CDR3 is built from 14 residues. Per the germline V gene, CDR1 is MDHEN and CDR2 is SYDVKM. V was clipped by 8 bases and J by 5 bases, with 18 bases between them. The CDR3 nucleotides are TGTGCCAGCGGGCGGGGACCCCGAGAGGAGACCCAGTACTTC. This encodes CASGRGPREETQYF.

The gene calls are TRBV6-5 and TRBJ2-3; 9 nucleotides agree with TRBD2. The CDR3 length is 13 residues. With V trimmed by 0 bases and J by 11 bases, 3 bases remained unmatched. The V gene's germline CDR1 is MNHEY and CDR2 SVGAGI. DNA of the CDR3: TGTGCCAGCAGTTACTCGATACTAGCGGGGCAGTATTTT. Residues: CASSYSILAGQYF.

The chain combines TRBV18 with TRBJ1-1, with TRBD1 identical over 7 bases. Germline CDR1 reads KGHSH; CDR2 reads LQKENI. J gave up 3 bases and V 5 bases, and 3 bases lay outside the gene matches. The CDR3 sequence is 13 residues long. For the CDR3, the DNA is TGTGCCAGCTCAACCCAGGGGGACACTGAAGCTTTCTTT. This translates into CASSTQGDTEAFF. Together with reference TRBV18 and TRBJ1-1, the CDR3 gives the full variable domain: NAGVMQNPRHLVRRRGQEARLRCSPMKGHSHVYWYRQLPEEGLKFMVYLQKENIIDESGMPKERFSAEFPKEGPSILRIQQVVRGDSAAYFCASSTQGDTEAFFGQGTRLTVV.

This rearrangement joins TRBV6-4 to TRBJ2-6; perhaps TRBD2 as D (5 bases). Trimming removed 3 bases at V and 2 bases at J, with 5 bases between. The CDR3 totals 14 residues. The germline CDR1 and CDR2 sequences are MRHNA and SNTAGT. CDR3 sequence (DNA): TGTGCCAGCAGTGAACTAGCTGGGGCCAACGTCCTGACTTTC. As protein: CASSELAGANVLTF.

The chain has TRBV5-1 and TRBJ2-4, with D possibly TRBD2 on 7 matching bases. CDR3 size: 14 residues. Trimming removed 4 bases at V and 6 bases at J, with 14 bases between. Germline V CDR1 and CDR2: SGHRS, YFSETQ. CDR3 nucleotide sequence: TGCGCCAGCAGCGGGGGGGGGCAGGGAAACATTCAGTACTTC. This gives the protein CASSGGGQGNIQYF.

V gene TRBV7-9 combines with J gene TRBJ1-1, with 8 bases identical to TRBD1. J was trimmed by 5 bases and V by 5 bases; bases with no gene match: 7. Germline assignment: CDR1 SEHNR and CDR2 FQNEAQ (reference sequence). The CDR3 covers 14 residues. The CDR3 region is CASSITGGRTEAFF. CDR3 bases: TGTGCCAGCAGCATCACAGGGGGTAGGACTGAAGCTTTCTTT.

The CDR3: CASRGQGEWGQPQHF. The CDR3 DNA is TGTGCCAGCAGAGGACAGGGGGAATGGGGTCAGCCCCAGCATTTT. The chain links TRBV28 to TRBJ1-5, with 10 nucleotides matching TRBD1. CDR3 length: 15 amino acids. Germline V gives CDR1 MDHEN, CDR2 SYDVKM. J gave up 6 bases and V 6 bases, and 8 bases lay outside the gene matches. The full variable domain, completed using reference TRBV28 and TRBJ1-5, is DVKVTQSSRYLVKRTGEKVFLECVQDMDHENMFWYRQDPGLGLRLIYFSYDVKMKEKGDIPEGYSVSREKKERFSLILESASTNQTSMYLCASRGQGEWGQPQHFGDGTRLSIL.

The CDR3: CASRPRGGNQPQHF. The CDR3 DNA follows: TGTGCCAGCCGCCCTCGGGGTGGCAATCAGCCCCAGCATTTT. The J gene is TRBJ1-5, the V gene TRBV6-6, with unresolved D. The CDR3 runs to 14 residues. V was shortened by 8 bases and J by 2 bases, with 13 bases between the two germline ends. Germline lookup yields CDR1 MNHNY and CDR2 SVGAGI (reference sequence).

V is TRBV27 and J is TRBJ2-7; TRBD1 matches 9 bases. The CDR3 spans 18 residues. Germline V lookup: CDR1 MNHEY, CDR2 SMNVEV (reference sequence). V lost 3 bases and J lost 4; bases outside the gene matches: 16. The DNA for the CDR3 is TGTGCCAGCAGTTTGGCCGACCCTACCGGGACAGGGAATTACGAGCAGTACTTC. Protein product: CASSLADPTGTGNYEQYF.

The CDR3 nucleotides are TGCGCCAGCAGCTTGGTGTCAGGGGTTACCCAAAACATTCAGTACTTC. It is translated as CASSLVSGVTQNIQYF. This chain links TRBV5-1 with TRBJ2-4; D is possibly TRBD1 (6 bases). V was shortened by 0 bases and J by 5 bases, with 15 bases between the two germline ends. Per the germline V gene, CDR1 is SGHRS and CDR2 is YFSETQ. The CDR3 is made up of 16 amino acids.

CDR3 DNA: TGTGCCAGCAGCTCCTCACGACTAGCGGGTACCTACAATGAGCAGTTCTTC. Translated, it gives CASSSSRLAGTYNEQFF. V usage is TRBV7-9 and J usage is TRBJ2-1; 10 bases line up with TRBD2. Germline CDR1 reads SEHNR; CDR2 reads FQNEAQ (reference sequence). This CDR3 contains 17 residues. V dropped 4 bases and J dropped 2; count of bases not matched to a gene: 8.

The V and J genes are TRBV7-3 and TRBJ2-1, with a possible D match to TRBD2 (5 bases). The V gene lost 3 bases and the J gene lost 0 bases, with 9 bases spanning the gap. The germline gives CDR1 SGHTA, CDR2 FQGTGA. This CDR3 has 15 amino acids. The CDR3 loop reads CASSFSGSSYNEQFF. DNA of the CDR3: TGTGCCAGCAGCTTTTCGGGGAGCTCCTACAATGAGCAGTTCTTC.

This sequence joins TRBV27 and TRBJ1-5, with D unresolved. Trimming cost V 2 bases and J 9 bases, with 8 bases left between them. Germline-derived CDR1 and CDR2 are MNHEY and SMNVEV (reference sequence). CDR3 size: 12 residues. Here the CDR3 reads CASSLPLGPQHF. The CDR3, as DNA: TGTGCCAGCAGTTTACCGCTAGGGCCCCAGCATTTT.

The chain joins TRBV7-9 to TRBJ1-5; no clear D. V dropped 0 bases and J dropped 1 base, with 7 bases sitting between them. CDR1 and CDR2 (germline): SEHNR, FQNEAQ (reference sequence). CDR3 size: 15 residues. Here the CDR3 reads CASSLAAGSNQPQHF. The CDR3 nucleotides read TGTGCCAGCAGCTTAGCTGCCGGGAGCAATCAGCCCCAGCATTTT.

The chain uses TRBV19 and TRBJ2-2; D is possibly TRBD2 (5 bases). The CDR3 runs 17 residues. Germline V gives CDR1 LNHDA, CDR2 SQIVND (reference sequence). V lost 5 bases, J lost 1 base, and 17 bases lay in between. CDR3 in amino acids: CASSLSIGSGNTGELFF. The CDR3 DNA reads TGTGCCAGTAGTCTATCGATAGGGAGCGGGAACACCGGGGAGCTGTTTTTT.

This sequence joins TRBV25-1 and TRBJ1-2; 11 bases align to TRBD1. J lost 8 bases, V lost 10 bases, and 15 bases had no gene match. The length of the CDR3 is 15 residues. Per germline, CDR1 MGHDK and CDR2 SYGVNS. The DNA for the CDR3 is TGTGCCACTCCGGGACAGGGGGAAGTTATAACCGGCTACACCTTC. Translating it yields CATPGQGEVITGYTF.

This rearrangement joins TRBV10-3 to TRBJ2-1, with D tentatively TRBD2 (6 bases). In germline, CDR1 is ENHRY, CDR2 SYGVKD. The CDR3 contains 16 residues. V was shortened by 0 bases and J by 5 bases, with 14 bases between the two germline ends. The CDR3 DNA reads as TGTGCCATCAGTGAGTCCTCGGAGGGGTTTGACAATGAGCAGTTCTTC. This codes for CAISESSEGFDNEQFF.

This chain joins TRBV5-1 and TRBJ1-1, with a weak D call TRBD1 (6 bases). With 3 bases removed from V and 0 bases from J, the gap between germline ends came to 12 bases. This CDR3 is built from 15 residues. From germline, CDR1 is SGHRS and CDR2 YFSETQ. DNA for the CDR3: TGCGCCAGCAGCTCCCCACAGGGAATGAACACTGAAGCTTTCTTT. It yields the protein CASSSPQGMNTEAFF.

The CDR3 sequence: CSARAGYEQYF. CDR3 in DNA: TGCAGTGCTAGGGCGGGGTACGAGCAGTACTTC. V and J are TRBV20-1 and TRBJ2-7, with D possibly matching TRBD2 (6 bases). Germline loops: CDR1 DFQATT, CDR2 SNEGSKA (reference sequence). The CDR3 extends over 11 amino acids. Deletions cut 3 bases from V and 4 bases from J, with 7 bases between.

The rearrangement links TRBV9 to TRBJ2-5; TRBD2 agrees at 13 bases. The CDR3 spans 17 residues. Trimming cost V 0 bases and J 2 bases; bases outside gene matches: 4. The V gene's germline CDR1 is SGDLS and CDR2 YYNGEE. The CDR3 sequence: CASSVGRTSGSQETQYF. DNA for the CDR3: TGTGCCAGCAGCGTAGGTCGGACTAGCGGGAGTCAAGAGACCCAGTACTTC.